The entry below describes one T cell receptor (beta chain). These data originate in a study of blood T cells in healthy people across ages. A second about 7 to 12 cycle PCR used barcoded and J-beta primers. Using its own MiXCR run on the 5' RACE reads, TCRdb lists one record per CDR3 protein. This table holds approximately 900,000 distinct CDR3 sequences, almost 30% found once. CDR3 length: 18 amino acids. CDR1 and CDR2 from the germline V gene are SGHRS and YFSETQ. Separately, the same data were catalogued under a study of T cells of mothers and their children.

The sequence came from a woman between 35 and 50 years old in good health. The chain links TRBV5-1 to TRBJ2-4; a possible D gene is TRBD1 (7 bases). TRBJ2-5 matches the DNA end more closely, so the J call is doubtful. Sample: blood. CDR3 loop: CASSLDQVTGRFVETQYF. The DNA of the CDR3 is TGCGCCAGCAGCTTGGATCAGGTGACAGGGAGGTTCGTAGAGACCCAGTACTTC.